This TCR beta chain was sequenced in a study of cytomegalovirus exposure and HLA in healthy donors. Overall study results and limits: The study designated roughly 150 TCR beta chains cytomegalovirus-associated.

Profiling relied on immunoSEQ multiplex PCR, and the TCRdb table lists in-frame clones only, not all of them. This table has 97,000 or so clones, roughly 87% appearing once. The CDR3 length is 21 residues. V trimming: 7 bases; J trimming: 0 bases; junction bases outside the gene matches: 24. CDR1 is LNHDA, CDR2 SQIVND, per germline (reference sequence). A note on this clone: What it recognizes is unknown.

The chain employs TRBV19 and TRBJ1-2, with 9 bases identical to TRBD1. Sequenced material: PBMCs. The source of this sequence is a young man in good health and CMV-seropositive. CDR3 bases: TGTGCCAGTACGACAACATCCTTAACCGGGACAGGGCGCGCAACTAACTATGGCTACACCTTC. Its protein is CASTTTSLTGTGRATNYGYTF.